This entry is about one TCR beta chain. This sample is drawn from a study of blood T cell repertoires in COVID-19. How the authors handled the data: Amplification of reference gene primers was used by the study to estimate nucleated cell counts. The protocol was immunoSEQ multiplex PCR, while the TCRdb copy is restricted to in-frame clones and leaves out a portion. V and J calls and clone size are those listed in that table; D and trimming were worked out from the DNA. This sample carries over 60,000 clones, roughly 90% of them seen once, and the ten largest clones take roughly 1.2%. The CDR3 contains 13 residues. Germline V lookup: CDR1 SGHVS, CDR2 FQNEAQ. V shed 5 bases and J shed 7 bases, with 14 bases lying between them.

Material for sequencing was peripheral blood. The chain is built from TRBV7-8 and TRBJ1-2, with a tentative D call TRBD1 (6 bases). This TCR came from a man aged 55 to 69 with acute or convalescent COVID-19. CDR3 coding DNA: TGTGCCAGCAGCGAGCAGGGGCCGATTGGCTACACCTTC. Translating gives CASSEQGPIGYTF.